The present TCR beta chain was sequenced within a study of spatial heterogeneity in lung cancer (dated by TCRdb to between 2019 and 2020). About the investigation overall: Samples were obtained from fewer than 80 patients with early-stage, untreated non-small cell lung cancer from the lung TRACERx cohort. In non-small cell lung cancer, the study quantitatively compared TCR alpha and beta repertoires across several tumor regions, matched nontumor lung, and blood. At surgery, both alpha and beta chains were TCR-sequenced in some 220 tumor regions, approximately 64 matched nontumor lung samples and a few dozen PBMC samples. In the raw uncorrected reads, each unique combination of TCR and UMI appeared more than ten times on average. Follow-up PBMC samples were sequenced whenever available, with the median time to follow-up being about two years after resection. The study linked features of the TCR repertoire to counts of nonsynonymous mutations, which were determined by whole-exome sequencing of tumor tissue. More beta-chain than alpha-chain transcripts were consistently detected, likely reflecting higher beta-chain transcript abundance.

In the paper's terms, the time point label means: blood at routine non-recurrence follow-up after resection. Whole RNA extracted from tumor and nontumor lung tissue, or from cryopreserved PBMC samples, was used for TCR sequencing without cell sorting. Only patients with enough RNA available from two or more tumor regions were chosen for TCR sequencing. The library was generated by 5' RACE. The sequencing machine was a NextSeq 500. In the TCR library protocol, a unique molecular identifier was attached to each TCR cDNA molecule so that PCR and sequencing errors could be corrected. The paper's data handling went like this. TCR identification, UMI-based error correction and CDR3 extraction were all carried out with Decombinator tools. Expanded TCRs were defined as those above a frequency of 2 per 1,000, corresponding to the top 1% of the tumor frequency distribution. Renyi diversity was calculated using the R vegan package after each repertoire was subsampled 100 times to 5,000 TCRs. CDR3 similarity networks were built from amino acid triplet string-kernel similarity, with CDR3s being connected when pairwise similarity was above 0.82. TCRdb reprocessed the public reads (quality trimming at Q25 with fastp, clone calling with MiXCR) and kept in-frame beta chains. When rows share a CDR3 protein, they turn into one entry using the most common DNA and genes. None of the V and J calls come from the authors' own analysis; TCRdb made them. This sample has about 18,000 distinct CDR3 sequences in its table, and about 8.9% of those were observed once. The ten largest clonotypes hold less than 25% of the sample.

On this clonotype itself: Its antigen is still unknown. No much larger clone is present one base from it, and per-base qualities are unavailable.

Overall results and qualifications from the work: Additional single-cell paired TCR alpha and beta sequencing was considered necessary to confirm, at a functional level, the hypothesis that regional TCRs recognize regional mutations. Ubiquitous expanded tumor TCRs were detected in blood more often at tumor resection than at routine follow-up. Comparisons of baseline and follow-up blood repertoires included only 15 or so patients.

The CDR3 contains 16 residues, cysteine and phenylalanine counted. Only CDR3 DNA is held: 48 bases, read in frame from base 1. V was cut back by 0 bases and J by 0 bases, leaving a gap of 11 bases between them. Sequences MNHEY (CDR1) and SVGAGI (CDR2) are obtained from the germline V gene. The V and J genes are TRBV6-5 and TRBJ1-1; TRBD1 is perhaps the D gene, given 5 matching bases. The source of this sequence is a male donor with early-stage non-small cell lung cancer. The sample in question was PBMCs, obtained at follow-up. The encoded CDR3 is CASSYSHGHLNTEAFF. The DNA sequence is TGTGCCAGCAGTTACTCTCACGGACACCTGAACACTGAAGCTTTCTTT.